One sample yielded the 12 T cell receptor beta chains listed below, sequenced in a study of post-analysis software for immune sequencing data. Study results and caveats: About 5 TRBV segments were more frequent in patients than controls; TRBV5-6, TRBV5-1 and TRBV20-1 belonged to this group.

No antigen has been identified for these receptors. Presence of unique molecular identifiers characterized the TCR beta cDNA libraries. One entry per CDR3 protein, called by TCRdb with MiXCR from the PCR reads. The sample contains hundreds of thousands of distinct CDR3 sequences, less than 40% of which appear only once. Sample: blood. Receptor source: a girl aged 10-17 years with multiple sclerosis.

Of note for this clonotype: One end of the junction varies from germline; a read error may be responsible. This chain links TRBV3-1 with TRBJ2-5, with D possibly being TRBD1 (6 bases). The CDR3 contains 15 residues. The germline CDR1 and CDR2 sequences are LGHDT and YNNKEL (reference sequence). The DNA for the CDR3 is TGTGCCGGCAGCCCCCTGGGGGCCCTTTGGAAGACCCAGTACTTC. Translated, it gives CAGSPLGALWKTQYF.

The sample holds many counts of this clonotype. The rearrangement joins TRBV25-1 to TRBJ1-2; 9 bases fit TRBD1. The germline V gene has CDR1 MGHDK and CDR2 SYGVNS. V gave up 8 bases and J gave up 8 bases; unmatched junction bases: 12. This CDR3 is 14 amino acids long. Here the CDR3 reads CASQDSGTGFGYTF. Here the CDR3 DNA reads TGTGCCAGCCAAGACTCCGGGACAGGGTTCGGCTACACCTTC.

V is TRBV7-9 and J is TRBJ1-1, with D perhaps TRBD1 (5 bases). V lost 5 bases to trimming and J lost 6 bases, with 13 bases between them. The CDR3 is made up of 13 amino acids. Germline lookup yields CDR1 SEHNR and CDR2 FQNEAQ (reference sequence). The CDR3 bases are TGTGCCAGCAGCCTGGACCTAGGGGCTGAAGCTTTCTTT. This encodes CASSLDLGAEAFF. The complete variable domain, with remaining parts taken from reference TRBV7-9 and TRBJ1-1, reads DTGVSQNPRHKITKRGQNVTFRCDPISEHNRLYWYRQTLGQGPEFLTYFQNEAQLEKSRLLSDRFSAERPKGSFSTLEIQRTEQGDSAMYLCASSLDLGAEAFFGQGTRLTVV.

CDR3 loop: CASSEALVTDTQYF. The CDR3 nucleotides read TGTGCCAGCAGTGAAGCGCTAGTTACAGATACGCAGTATTTT. This chain uses TRBV2 with TRBJ2-3; D not resolved. The V gene lost 0 bases and the J gene lost 3 bases, with 7 bases spanning the gap. The CDR3 runs to 14 residues. Germline loops: CDR1 SNHLY, CDR2 FYNNEI.

This chain uses TRBV7-2 with TRBJ2-1; D gene uncertain. The V gene lost 5 bases and the J gene lost 4 bases, with 18 bases spanning the gap. Germline-derived CDR1 and CDR2 are SGHTA and FQGNSA. This CDR3 has 16 amino acids. The CDR3 loop is CASSPTLPLGYNEQFF. The CDR3 nucleotides are TGTGCCAGCAGCCCCACACTCCCCCTAGGATACAATGAGCAGTTCTTC.

V gene TRBV6-5 combines with J gene TRBJ2-4; possible D gene TRBD1, 6 bases. Germline V gene data show CDR1 as MNHEY and CDR2 as SVGAGI. The CDR3 consists of 15 residues. V was clipped by 0 bases and J by 1 base, with 7 bases between them. CDR3 DNA sequence: TGTGCCAGCAGTTACTCGCAGGGGGCCAAAAACATTCAGTACTTC. Its translation: CASSYSQGAKNIQYF.

This clonotype was recorded many times. This chain links TRBV2 with TRBJ2-7; D is undetermined. Trimming cost V 8 bases and J 4 bases, with 12 bases left between them. Per germline, CDR1 SNHLY and CDR2 FYNNEI. The CDR3 totals 12 residues. CDR3 protein: CASRGETYEQYF. The CDR3 region has the DNA TGTGCCAGCCGCGGAGAGACTTACGAGCAGTACTTC.

Written as DNA, the CDR3 is TGTGCCAGCAGCCTCACGACAGGGGTGGGCACTGAAGCTTTCTTT. Protein sequence: CASSLTTGVGTEAFF. The chain recombines TRBV3-1 with TRBJ1-1; 8 bases are shared with TRBD1. The V gene end was trimmed by 4 bases and the J gene end by 4 bases; junction bases not matched to a gene: 8. Germline CDR1 LGHDT, CDR2 YNNKEL (reference sequence). The CDR3 is made up of 15 amino acids.

The rearrangement joins TRBV20-1 to TRBJ2-5; possibly TRBD2 for D (5 bases). The DNA end is a closer match to TRBJ2-7, so the J assignment may be wrong. The CDR3 runs 12 residues. Germline CDR1 DFQATT, CDR2 SNEGSKA (reference sequence). The CDR3 is CSAAPGAYEQYF. The CDR3 DNA reads as TGCAGTGCTGCCCCCGGGGCCTACGAGCAGTACTTC.

The rearrangement uses TRBV4-1 and TRBJ2-4, with TRBD2 matching over 11 bases. The CDR3 sequence is 16 residues long. Germline values: CDR1 MGHRA, CDR2 YSYEKL. J gave up 13 bases and V 1 base, and 12 bases lay outside the gene matches. The CDR3 DNA is TGCGCCAGCAGCCAAGGTAGCGGGAGGGTCCCTGGAGAGCAGTACTTC. Translated: CASSQGSGRVPGEQYF.

This clonotype was detected ten times or more. V usage is TRBV7-9 and J usage is TRBJ2-7; the D is unclear. The length of the CDR3 is 13 residues. The germline CDR1 and CDR2 sequences are SEHNR and FQNEAQ (reference sequence). The germline V and J ends were trimmed by 2 bases and 0 bases, with 5 bases remaining between them. The CDR3 loop reads CASSLFGSYEQYF. The CDR3 DNA reads TGTGCCAGCAGCTTATTCGGCTCCTACGAGCAGTACTTC. Full variable domain (missing parts from reference TRBV7-9 and TRBJ2-7): DTGVSQNPRHKITKRGQNVTFRCDPISEHNRLYWYRQTLGQGPEFLTYFQNEAQLEKSRLLSDRFSAERPKGSFSTLEIQRTEQGDSAMYLCASSLFGSYEQYFGPGTRLTVT.

This clonotype was detected once. The germline gene is not matched at one end of the junction; a read error may be the cause. The chain carries TRBV10-2 and TRBJ2-6; TRBD2 aligns across 8 bases. The V gene's germline CDR1 is WSHSY and CDR2 SAAADI. The CDR3 is 17 amino acids. CDR3 sequence: CASRRRGASDGANVPTF. For the CDR3, the DNA is TGCGCCAGCAGAAGGCGGGGGGCGTCGGATGGGGCCAACGTCCCGACTTTC.